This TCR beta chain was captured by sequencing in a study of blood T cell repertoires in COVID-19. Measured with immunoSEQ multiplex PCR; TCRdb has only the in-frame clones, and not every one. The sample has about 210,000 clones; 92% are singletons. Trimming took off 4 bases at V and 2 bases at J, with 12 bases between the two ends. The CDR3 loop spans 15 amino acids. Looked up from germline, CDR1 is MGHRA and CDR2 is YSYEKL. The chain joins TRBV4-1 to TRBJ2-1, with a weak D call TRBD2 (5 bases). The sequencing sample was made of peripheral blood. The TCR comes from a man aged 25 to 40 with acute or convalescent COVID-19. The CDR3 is CASSRSSGTYNEQFF. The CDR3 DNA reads TGCGCCAGCAGCCGTTCGAGCGGCACCTACAATGAGCAGTTCTTC.